Presented here are 20 T cell receptor beta chains from one specimen sequenced in a study of blood T cells in healthy people across ages. The second PCR ran roughly 7 to 12 cycles with a sample-barcoded 5' primer and J-beta primers. TCRdb reprocessed the 5' RACE reads with MiXCR, giving one entry per CDR3 protein. Among around 2 million distinct CDR3 sequences, approximately 40% were seen once, and the ten largest hold about 23%. The sequenced sample consisted of blood. These receptors came from a human donor in good health.

This clonotype was seen a few times. The rearrangement uses TRBV5-5 and TRBJ2-3; perhaps TRBD2 as D (5 bases). Looked up from germline, CDR1 is SGHKS and CDR2 is YYEKEE (reference sequence). The CDR3 runs 14 residues. V gave up 7 bases and J gave up 3 bases, with 15 bases separating them. This CDR3 reads CASRSDLGTDTQYF. As DNA, the CDR3 is TGTGCCAGCCGCTCGGACTTAGGGACAGATACGCAGTATTTT.

This chain joins TRBV4-3 and TRBJ1-2; D gene unclear. The CDR3 sequence is 15 residues long. Trimming shortened V by 0 bases and J by 5 bases, and 13 bases separated the two germline ends. The V gene's germline CDR1 is LGHNA and CDR2 YSLEER. The DNA for the CDR3 is TGCGCCAGCAGCCAAGATATCTCGGACGTGTATGGCTACACCTTC. Protein sequence: CASSQDISDVYGYTF.

Concerning this clonotype itself: The junction departs from the called germline gene at one end, perhaps through a read error. The chain couples TRBV6-2 or TRBV6-3 to TRBJ2-7; 9 bases match TRBD1. CDR1 and CDR2 (germline): MNHEY, SVGEGT. The CDR3 loop spans 16 amino acids. CDR3 coding DNA: TGTGCCTGCAGTTACTCGGCCCGGGACAGGGTCCCCGAGCAGTACTTC. Translating it yields CACSYSARDRVPEQYF.

This chain connects TRBV29-1 to TRBJ1-2; possible D gene TRBD1, 5 bases. Germline values: CDR1 SQVTM, CDR2 ANQGSEA. The CDR3 has 15 residues. V was trimmed by 0 bases and J by 7 bases, leaving 18 bases between them. The DNA for the CDR3 is TGCAGCGTTGAAGACCCGGTCCGCGGTGGGGGTGGCTACACCTTC. Its protein is CSVEDPVRGGGGYTF.

The table lists this clonotype with a few counts. The chain has TRBV7-2 and TRBJ2-7; tentative D call: TRBD1 (7 bases). The CDR3 extends over 17 amino acids. V lost 1 base and J lost 7, with 23 bases in between. CDR1 is SGHTA, CDR2 FQGNSA, per germline. The CDR3 loop reads CASSLVGQGEAGGEQYF. The DNA of the CDR3 is TGTGCCAGCAGCTTAGTAGGGCAGGGGGAAGCTGGGGGGGAGCAGTACTTC.

The rearrangement links TRBV20-1 to TRBJ2-1; D is ambiguous. The CDR3 sequence is 16 residues long. V lost 6 bases and J lost 0, with 18 bases in between. Germline-derived CDR1 and CDR2 are DFQATT and SNEGSKA (reference sequence). The CDR3 region is CSASSPRESSYNEQFF. DNA for the CDR3: TGCAGTGCCAGCAGCCCCCGTGAGAGCTCCTACAATGAGCAGTTCTTC.

A single count supports this clonotype. This sequence joins TRBV5-1 and TRBJ1-1; TRBD1 might be the D (5 bases). Per germline, CDR1 SGHRS and CDR2 YFSETQ. The V and J ends lost 4 bases and 1 base respectively, with 11 bases between them. This CDR3 has 14 amino acids. This CDR3 is CASSLQVGNTEAFF. CDR3 in DNA: TGCGCCAGCAGCCTACAGGTAGGGAACACTGAAGCTTTCTTT.

The genes are TRBV7-8 and TRBJ2-5; the D gene is possibly TRBD2 (5 bases). This CDR3 region has 15 residues. V was cut by 1 base and J by 2 bases, with 11 bases left in between. Germline CDR1 is SGHVS and CDR2 is FQNEAQ. In DNA, the CDR3 is TGTGCCAGCAGCTTAGTGGACTTCTCACAAGAGACCCAGTACTTC. Its protein product is CASSLVDFSQETQYF. Full variable domain (rest looked up from reference TRBV7-8 and TRBJ2-5): GAGVSQSPRYKVAKRGQDVALRCDPISGHVSLFWYQQALGQGPEFLTYFQNEAQLDKSGLPSDRFFAERPEGSVSTLKIQRTQQEDSAVYLCASSLVDFSQETQYFGPGTRLLVL.

The DNA of the CDR3 is TGTGCCAGCAGCTTAATTGGGGGGGGGCCCTTGGCGCAGTATTTT. Protein sequence: CASSLIGGGPLAQYF. The rearrangement links TRBV7-2 to TRBJ2-3; weak D call: TRBD2 (7 bases). The CDR3 is 15 residues long. CDR1 SGHTA and CDR2 FQGNSA come from the germline V gene. Trimming took off 2 bases at V and 10 bases at J, with 19 bases between the two ends. The entire variable domain, with the rest obtained from reference TRBV7-2 and TRBJ2-3, is as follows: GAGVSQSPSNKVTEKGKDVELRCDPISGHTALYWYRQSLGQGLEFLIYFQGNSAPDKSGLPSDRFSAERTGGSVSTLTIQRTQQEDSAVYLCASSLIGGGPLAQYFGPGTRLTVL.

The rearrangement joins TRBV4-3 to TRBJ1-4; D is possibly TRBD1 (5 bases). V was clipped by 4 bases and J by 8 bases, with 17 bases between them. In germline, CDR1 is LGHNA, CDR2 YSLEER. The CDR3 has 15 amino acids. This CDR3 reads CASSPARGTAEKLFF. In DNA form, the CDR3 reads TGCGCCAGCAGCCCGGCCCGGGGGACTGCAGAAAAACTGTTTTTT.

The chain recombines TRBV29-1 with TRBJ1-2; perhaps TRBD1 as D (5 bases). V was trimmed by 0 bases and J by 9 bases, leaving 17 bases between them. From germline, CDR1 is SQVTM and CDR2 ANQGSEA. This CDR3 spans 14 amino acids. The CDR3 sequence is CSVEDRQGSLRYTF. The DNA of the CDR3 is TGCAGCGTTGAAGATCGGCAGGGAAGTCTTCGCTACACCTTC.

This clonotype was seen more than once but under ten times. The genes are TRBV2 and TRBJ2-5, with unresolved D. The CDR3 has 13 amino acids. V was pared by 6 bases and J by 1 base, with 9 bases between. The V gene's germline CDR1 is SNHLY and CDR2 FYNNEI. The CDR3 region is CASSDTAQETQYF. CDR3 sequence (DNA): TGTGCCAGCAGCGACACGGCCCAAGAGACCCAGTACTTC.

CDR3 sequence (DNA): TGTGCCAGCGGGAAGACAGGGATGAGCGGCACAGATACGCAGTATTTT. It encodes CASGKTGMSGTDTQYF. J is TRBJ2-3 and V is TRBV28; TRBD1 agrees at 7 bases. Looked up from germline, CDR1 is MDHEN and CDR2 is SYDVKM. This CDR3 spans 16 amino acids. Losses at the gene ends were 8 bases for V and 1 base for J; bases not matched to a gene: 12. Full variable domain (outside the CDR3, taken from reference TRBV28 and TRBJ2-3): DVKVTQSSRYLVKRTGEKVFLECVQDMDHENMFWYRQDPGLGLRLIYFSYDVKMKEKGDIPEGYSVSREKKERFSLILESASTNQTSMYLCASGKTGMSGTDTQYFGPGTRLTVL.

This clonotype was counted between two and nine times. This sequence joins TRBV10-3 and TRBJ2-3; 8 bases line up with TRBD2. Trimming removed 6 bases from V and 1 base from J; junction bases left unmatched: 6. Germline loops: CDR1 ENHRY, CDR2 SYGVKD. The CDR3 loop spans 15 amino acids. DNA of the CDR3: TGTGCCATCAGGGGTGGTAGCGGGGGCACAGATACGCAGTATTTT. It encodes CAIRGGSGGTDTQYF.

The chain links TRBV20-1 to TRBJ2-1; the D call may be TRBD1 or TRBD2 (5 bases each). The CDR3 is made up of 16 amino acids. Trimming shortened V by 1 base and J by 0 bases, and 13 bases separated the two germline ends. The V gene's germline CDR1 is DFQATT and CDR2 SNEGSKA (reference sequence). Here the CDR3 reads CSARVVGASSYNEQFF. The CDR3 DNA is TGCAGTGCTAGAGTAGTCGGGGCGAGCTCCTACAATGAGCAGTTCTTC.

This clonotype occurred many times. The genes are TRBV20-1 and TRBJ1-2; 10 nucleotides line up with TRBD1. The CDR3 runs to 14 residues. V lost 8 bases and J lost 3; bases outside the gene matches: 9. The V gene's germline CDR1 is DFQATT and CDR2 SNEGSKA (reference sequence). The CDR3, as DNA: TGCAGTCCCAGGGACAGGGGATCTGACTATGGCTACACCTTC. Its translation: CSPRDRGSDYGYTF.

This chain uses TRBV2 with TRBJ2-7; 11 bases fit TRBD2. V lost 6 bases, J lost 0 bases, and 4 bases stayed unmatched. The CDR3 length is 15 residues. The germline gives CDR1 SNHLY, CDR2 FYNNEI. CDR3: CASSETSGDSYEQYF. In nucleotides, the CDR3 is TGTGCCAGCAGCGAGACTAGCGGGGACTCCTACGAGCAGTACTTC.

This clonotype was seen more than once but under ten times. The V gene is TRBV11-1, the J gene TRBJ2-6; 7 bases match TRBD2. This CDR3 region has 17 residues. Germline CDR1 SGHAT, CDR2 FQDESV (reference sequence). V shed 3 bases, J shed 0 bases, and the junction held 5 bases outside the gene matches. CDR3 region: CASSLGGYSSGANVLTF. As DNA, the CDR3 is TGTGCCAGCAGCTTGGGAGGGTACAGCTCTGGGGCCAACGTCCTGACTTTC.

The V gene is TRBV4-1, the J gene TRBJ1-2, with 8 bases matching TRBD1. The CDR3 has 18 residues. Germline values: CDR1 MGHRA, CDR2 YSYEKL. V lost 3 bases to trimming and J lost 3 bases; unmatched junction nucleotides: 15. In nucleotides, the CDR3 is TGCGCCAGCAGCCAGGGAAGAGCCAGGGGGCGCAAGGACTATGGCTACACCTTC. Translating gives CASSQGRARGRKDYGYTF.

There are a few counts of this clonotype. A much larger clone lies a single base off, so this may be a read error. The rearrangement links TRBV7-2 to TRBJ1-6, with D tentatively TRBD1 (6 bases). The CDR3 consists of 15 residues. Germline V gives CDR1 SGHTA, CDR2 FQGNSA. Trimming removed 4 bases at V and 9 bases at J, with 16 bases between. The CDR3 loop reads CASSSGAGRGSPLHF. CDR3 in DNA: TGTGCCAGCAGCTCAGGTGCAGGCAGGGGTTCACCCCTCCACTTT. Filled out from reference TRBV7-2 and TRBJ1-6, the complete variable domain reads GAGVSQSPSNKVTEKGKDVELRCDPISGHTALYWYRQSLGQGLEFLIYFQGNSAPDKSGLPSDRFSAERTGGSVSTLTIQRTQQEDSAVYLCASSSGAGRGSPLHFGNGTRLTVT.